A single sample is the source of the 18 T cell receptor beta chains below, sequenced in a study of shared clonotypes between healthy human individuals. Generated by immunoSEQ multiplex PCR, the TCRdb table keeps only in-frame clones and is missing some. The sample lists roughly 490,000 clones; about three quarters were seen once. Sequencing used PBMCs. The receptors were sampled from a woman aged 40 to 50 in good health. Some clones in this sample may be carry-over from other donors' samples.

The chain uses TRBV11-2 and TRBJ1-1; unclear D gene. V was clipped by 0 bases and J by 7 bases, with 9 bases between them. Germline CDR1 SGHAT, CDR2 FQNNGV. This CDR3 has 13 amino acids. The CDR3 DNA sequence: TGTGCCAGCAGCTTAGATTTGGGGAGTGAAGCTTTCTTT. It specifies CASSLDLGSEAFF.

This rearrangement joins TRBV6-4 to TRBJ2-3, with 7 bases identical to TRBD2. V gave up 5 bases and J gave up 11 bases; unmatched junction bases: 13. The germline V gene has CDR1 MRHNA and CDR2 SNTAGT. This CDR3 is 14 amino acids long. CDR3 amino acids: CASSLAGRESEQYF. The CDR3 coding sequence is TGTGCCAGCAGTTTAGCGGGCCGGGAAAGCGAGCAGTATTTT.

The chain employs TRBV5-1 and TRBJ2-2, with 10 positions matching TRBD1. CDR3 length: 15 residues. The germline V gene encodes CDR1 SGHRS and CDR2 YFSETQ. The V gene end was trimmed by 4 bases and the J gene end by 5 bases; junction bases not matched to a gene: 5. The CDR3, as DNA: TGCGCCAGCAGCAAGGGGGGACAGGGGACCGGGGAGCTGTTTTTT. Translation gives CASSKGGQGTGELFF. Filled out from reference TRBV5-1 and TRBJ2-2, the complete variable domain reads KAGVTQTPRYLIKTRGQQVTLSCSPISGHRSVSWYQQTPGQGLQFLFEYFSETQRNKGNFPGRFSGRQFSNSRSEMNVSTLELGDSALYLCASSKGGQGTGELFFGEGSRLTVL.

The rearrangement links TRBV27 to TRBJ2-2, with 7 bases that match TRBD2. Losses at the gene ends were 5 bases for V and 5 bases for J; bases not matched to a gene: 11. Germline CDR1 MNHEY, CDR2 SMNVEV (reference sequence). The CDR3 is made up of 16 amino acids. CDR3: CASSPPRGRGTGELFF. In DNA, the CDR3 is TGTGCCAGCAGTCCCCCTCGCGGGAGAGGTACCGGGGAGCTGTTTTTT.

The chain links TRBV5-1 to TRBJ2-1, with 10 positions matching TRBD2. The J segment lost 6 bases and the V segment lost 4 bases, leaving 4 bases of the junction unmatched. The length of the CDR3 is 14 residues. Germline assignment: CDR1 SGHRS and CDR2 YFSETQ. CDR3 bases: TGCGCCAGCAGCGGGGGACTAGCGTCCAATGAGCAGTTCTTC. Encoded protein: CASSGGLASNEQFF.

A single count supports this clone. J is TRBJ2-3 and V is TRBV7-2; 9 bases are a match to TRBD2. CDR3 length: 17 residues. With V trimmed by 3 bases and J by 4 bases, 11 bases remained unmatched. Per germline, CDR1 SGHTA and CDR2 FQGNSA. The CDR3 bases are TGTGCCAGCAGCTTCACCCTCGGGACTAGCCGTCCAGATACGCAGTATTTT. It codes for CASSFTLGTSRPDTQYF.

This chain connects TRBV10-3 to TRBJ2-7; D is possibly TRBD1 or TRBD2 (6 bases each). Germline V gene data show CDR1 as ENHRY and CDR2 as SYGVKD. The ends were cut back, 4 bases at V and 3 bases at J, with 25 bases in the middle. The CDR3 spans 18 residues. For the CDR3, the DNA is TGTGCCATCAGTGGCCAAAGCGGGTATGCAGGGGACCGCTACGAGCAGTACTTC. Its protein product is CAISGQSGYAGDRYEQYF.

This chain joins TRBV6-1 and TRBJ2-5; perhaps TRBD1 as D (5 bases). Between the trimmed V and J ends, which lost 5 bases and 2 bases, there was a span of 12 bases. The CDR3 contains 14 residues. CDR1 is MNHNS, CDR2 SASEGT, per germline. The chain's CDR3 is CASSPQGSQETQYF. CDR3 nucleotides: TGTGCCAGCAGTCCGCAGGGATCTCAAGAGACCCAGTACTTC.

This rearrangement joins TRBV5-1 to TRBJ2-1; 7 bases are shared with TRBD2. After removal of 2 bases from V and 7 bases from J, the junction contained 12 bases not matched to a gene. The CDR3 spans 16 residues. Germline loops: CDR1 SGHRS, CDR2 YFSETQ. This CDR3 is CASSFTSALDRNEQFF. As DNA, the CDR3 is TGCGCCAGCAGCTTTACTAGCGCTCTGGATAGGAATGAGCAGTTCTTC.

This rearrangement joins TRBV10-2 to TRBJ1-1, with unresolved D. This CDR3 is 13 amino acids long. With 6 bases removed from V and 0 bases from J, the gap between germline ends came to 8 bases. Germline CDR1 WSHSY, CDR2 SAAADI. CDR3 DNA: TGCGCCAGCAGGGCGGCTATGAACACTGAAGCTTTCTTT. It encodes CASRAAMNTEAFF.

V and J are TRBV2 and TRBJ2-7, with a tentative D call TRBD2 (6 bases). With the DNA end fitting TRBJ2-5 better, the J assignment may be wrong. This CDR3 is built from 15 residues. Germline V gene sequence: CDR1 SNHLY, CDR2 FYNNEI. CDR3 sequence: CASSPTGTLAVTQYF. In DNA form, the CDR3 reads TGTGCCAGCAGTCCTACCGGGACTTTAGCCGTGACCCAGTACTTC.

J is TRBJ1-4 and V is TRBV27; D unclear. Trimming took 6 bases from V and 8 from J, leaving 19 bases between them. Germline loops: CDR1 MNHEY, CDR2 SMNVEV (reference sequence). CDR3 length: 15 amino acids. The CDR3 region has the DNA TGTGCCAGCAGACCTCAAGGTTTGGCCGGGGAAAAACTGTTTTTT. This translates into CASRPQGLAGEKLFF.

This chain connects TRBV13 to TRBJ1-1; D might be TRBD1 (6 bases). CDR3 length: 16 residues. Germline CDR1 is PRHDT and CDR2 is FYEKMQ (reference sequence). Trimming removed 5 bases from V and 4 bases from J, with 20 bases in between. The CDR3 spells CASSITGSSGGTEAFF. The CDR3 DNA reads as TGTGCCAGCAGCATAACAGGGAGCAGCGGGGGCACTGAAGCTTTCTTT.

V and J are TRBV5-1 and TRBJ1-1, with D perhaps TRBD1 (5 bases). V was shortened by 4 bases and J by 1 base, with 8 bases between the two germline ends. CDR1 is SGHRS and CDR2 is YFSETQ in the germline V gene. The CDR3 sequence is 13 residues long. CDR3 protein: CASSVQENTEAFF. The CDR3, as DNA: TGCGCCAGCAGCGTACAGGAGAACACTGAAGCTTTCTTT.

The chain links TRBV30 to TRBJ1-3; a weak D match, TRBD1 (6 bases). V was trimmed by 5 bases and J by 0 bases, leaving 14 bases between them. The germline V gene encodes CDR1 GTSNPN and CDR2 SVGIG (reference sequence). The CDR3 loop spans 15 amino acids. DNA for the CDR3: TGTGCCTGGGATACAGGGTCCAGCTCTGGAAACACCATATATTTT. The encoded protein is CAWDTGSSSGNTIYF. The whole variable domain, remainder taken from reference TRBV30 and TRBJ1-3, is SQTIHQWPATLVQPVGSPLSLECTVEGTSNPNLYWYRQAAGRGLQLLFYSVGIGQISSEVPQNLSASRPQDRQFILSSKKLLLSDSGFYLCAWDTGSSSGNTIYFGEGSWLTVV.

With respect to this clone: This sample includes further DNA sequences coding for the same CDR3. The rearrangement uses TRBV9 and TRBJ1-1, with D perhaps matching TRBD1 (5 bases). CDR1 and CDR2 from the germline V gene are SGDLS and YYNGEE. V was pared by 4 bases and J by 1 base, with 8 bases between. There are 13 residues in the CDR3. The CDR3: CASSIGQNTEAFF. The CDR3 bases are TGTGCCAGCAGCATCGGACAGAACACTGAAGCTTTCTTT.

The chain recombines TRBV18 with TRBJ2-1; D is unclear. The CDR3 totals 13 residues. The V end was cut by 2 bases, the J end by 9 bases, with 11 bases between. Germline V gives CDR1 KGHSH, CDR2 LQKENI. In nucleotides, the CDR3 is TGTGCCAGCTCACCATTTGAAGGAAGTGAGCAGTTCTTC. Amino acid sequence: CASSPFEGSEQFF.

The chain recombines TRBV4-3 with TRBJ2-2; D call uncertain. Trimming removed 2 bases from V and 4 bases from J, with 8 bases in between. Germline V gene lookup returns CDR1 LGHNA and CDR2 YSLEER. The CDR3 spans 14 residues. In DNA form, the CDR3 reads TGCGCCAGCAGCCAACGACGTTTCACCGGGGAGCTGTTTTTT. Its translation: CASSQRRFTGELFF.